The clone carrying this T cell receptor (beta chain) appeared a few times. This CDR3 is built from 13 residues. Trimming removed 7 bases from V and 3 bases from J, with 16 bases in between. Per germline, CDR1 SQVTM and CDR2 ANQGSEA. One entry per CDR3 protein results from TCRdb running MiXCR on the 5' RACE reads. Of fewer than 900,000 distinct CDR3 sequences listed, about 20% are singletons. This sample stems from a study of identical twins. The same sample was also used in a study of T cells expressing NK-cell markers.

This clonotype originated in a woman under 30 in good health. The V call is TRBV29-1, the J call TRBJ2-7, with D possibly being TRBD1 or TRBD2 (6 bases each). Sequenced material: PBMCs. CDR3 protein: CSAADGGGYEQYF. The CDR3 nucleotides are TGCAGCGCCGCGGACGGGGGCGGCTACGAGCAGTACTTC.